The clone carrying this T cell receptor beta chain has a count of ten or more. CDR3 length equals 19 residues. Trimming at V came to 6 bases and at J to 0 bases, leaving 17 bases not matched to a gene. Germline V gene data show CDR1 as MNHEY and CDR2 as SVGEGT. These data originate in a study of T cells after yellow fever vaccination. Researchers made TCR cDNA using 5'RACE template switching, and this step added a universal primer site and UMIs. One entry per CDR3 protein results from TCRdb running MiXCR on the 5' RACE reads. The sample holds hundreds of thousands of distinct CDR3 sequences, 7% to 10% seen once.

J is TRBJ2-3 and V is TRBV6-2 or TRBV6-3; TRBD2 aligns across 8 bases. The sequence derives from a man between 18 and 35 years old who received the YFV17D yellow fever vaccine. Here the sequenced sample was PBMCs, taken 45 days after the first yellow fever vaccination. The CDR3 loop reads CASRPGGRTLRWSTDTQYF. The CDR3 region has the DNA TGTGCCAGCAGGCCGGGAGGGAGGACCCTCCGGTGGAGCACAGATACGCAGTATTTT.